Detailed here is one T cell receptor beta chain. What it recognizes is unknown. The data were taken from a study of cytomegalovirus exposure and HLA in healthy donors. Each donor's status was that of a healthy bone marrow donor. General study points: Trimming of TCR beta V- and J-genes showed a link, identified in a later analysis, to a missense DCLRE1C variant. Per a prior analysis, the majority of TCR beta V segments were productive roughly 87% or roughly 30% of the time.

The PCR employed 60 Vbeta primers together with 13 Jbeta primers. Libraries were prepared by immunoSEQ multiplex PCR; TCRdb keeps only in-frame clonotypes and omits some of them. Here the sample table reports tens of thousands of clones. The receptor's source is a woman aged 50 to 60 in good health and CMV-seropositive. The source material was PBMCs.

CDR3 nucleotide sequence: TGTGCCAGCACCCAAACAGGGGGCGCGGAAGGCTACACCTTC. Translation: CASTQTGGAEGYTF. The V call is TRBV7-3, the J call TRBJ1-2; 9 bases are a match to TRBD1. V shed 7 bases and J 8 bases; nucleotides not matched to a gene: 11. This CDR3 is built from 14 residues. CDR1 and CDR2 (germline): SGHTA, FQGTGA.